The text below deals with one T cell receptor beta chain. Libraries were prepared by immunoSEQ multiplex PCR; TCRdb keeps only in-frame clonotypes and omits some of them. This sample has over 30,000 clones, with around 84% found just once. This specimen comes from a study of OX40 agonist ivuxolimab in advanced cancers. Study details: Recorded diagnoses for dose-escalation patients were hepatocellular carcinoma, melanoma, renal cell or head and neck cancer.

CDR1 MNHEY and CDR2 SMNVEV come from the germline V gene (reference sequence). V shed 3 bases and J shed 2 bases, with 8 bases lying between them. The length of the CDR3 is 14 residues. The timepoints at which blood was sampled were baseline, cycle 4 day 1, and cycle 7 day 1. This receptor was obtained from an adult with an advanced solid tumor such as melanoma, head and neck, liver or kidney cancer. The chain uses TRBV27 and TRBJ1-3; weak D call: TRBD1 (5 bases). The sequenced sample was CD4+ or CD8+ T cells sorted from blood, obtained in a trial of the OX40 agonist ivuxolimab. CDR3 sequence reads: CASSFVGAGNTIYF. CDR3 nucleotides: TGTGCCAGCAGTTTCGTGGGGGCTGGAAACACCATATATTTT.